The 11 T cell receptor beta chains listed next were all sequenced from one sample in a study of cytomegalovirus exposure and HLA in healthy donors. Profiling relied on immunoSEQ multiplex PCR, and the TCRdb table lists in-frame clones only, not all of them. The table lists 200,000 or so clones, approximately 80% of them singletons. Specimen: PBMCs. All receptors derive from a woman aged 25 to 39 in good health and CMV-seropositive.

The V gene is TRBV25-1, the J gene TRBJ2-7; weak D call: TRBD1 (5 bases). From germline, CDR1 is MGHDK and CDR2 SYGVNS. CDR3 length: 12 amino acids. Trimming left V 4 bases short and J 4 bases short, with 8 bases between. CDR3 nucleotide sequence: TGTGCCAGCAGTGCCACAGGATACGAGCAGTACTTC. Residues: CASSATGYEQYF.

This clone was seen a single time. V usage is TRBV2 and J usage is TRBJ2-6; D perhaps matches TRBD1 (7 bases). The CDR3 runs to 18 residues. Germline V CDR1 and CDR2: SNHLY, FYNNEI. V was clipped by 6 bases and J by 2 bases, with 20 bases between them. The CDR3 coding sequence is TGTGCCAGCAGCCGACAGGGAGGCGGTAGCACTGGGGCCAACGTCCTGACTTTC. As protein: CASSRQGGGSTGANVLTF.

The chain uses TRBV5-1 and TRBJ2-7; 9 nucleotides align to TRBD2. This CDR3 region has 15 residues. The germline gives CDR1 SGHRS, CDR2 YFSETQ. Unmatched junction bases numbered 11, after V lost 4 bases and J lost 6 bases. The CDR3 DNA reads TGCGCCAGCAGCCCCGGAGGCGGGAGGGCCCCCGAGCAGTACTTC. This gives the protein CASSPGGGRAPEQYF.

This sequence joins TRBV5-1 and TRBJ2-3, with D possibly being TRBD1 (5 bases). The germline V and J ends were trimmed by 5 bases and 2 bases, with 12 bases remaining between them. The CDR3 runs to 14 residues. Germline V gene data show CDR1 as SGHRS and CDR2 as YFSETQ. The CDR3 DNA is TGCGCCAGCAGAAGACAGAGCCCCACAGATACGCAGTATTTT. It is translated as CASRRQSPTDTQYF.

The chain combines TRBV10-3 with TRBJ1-2; TRBD1 agrees at 7 bases. The CDR3 is made up of 17 amino acids. The trim removed 7 bases at V and 0 bases at J, leaving 14 bases unmatched. Germline CDR1 is ENHRY and CDR2 is SYGVKD. In DNA form, the CDR3 reads TGTGCCATCACCCCAATACCGGGACAGAGCTCTAACTATGGCTACACCTTC. Protein product: CAITPIPGQSSNYGYTF.

This rearrangement joins TRBV29-1 to TRBJ2-7; maybe TRBD1 (5 bases). Trimming shortened V by 5 bases and J by 4 bases, and 9 bases separated the two germline ends. Germline V gene lookup returns CDR1 SQVTM and CDR2 ANQGSEA. The CDR3 loop spans 11 amino acids. The CDR3 region is CSVIQEYEQYF. The DNA for the CDR3 is TGCAGCGTTATACAGGAATACGAGCAGTACTTC.

The V and J genes are TRBV9 and TRBJ2-7; 10 nucleotides match TRBD1. The junction had 8 bases not matched to a gene; V was cut back by 3 bases and J by 5 bases. The CDR3 contains 15 residues. The germline gives CDR1 SGDLS, CDR2 YYNGEE. CDR3 amino acids: CASSARDRGVDEQYF. CDR3 nucleotides: TGTGCCAGCAGCGCCCGGGACAGGGGAGTCGACGAGCAGTACTTC.

The chain has TRBV7-3 and TRBJ2-1; 7 bases agree with TRBD1. With V trimmed by 5 bases and J by 5 bases, 3 bases remained unmatched. The germline V gene encodes CDR1 SGHTA and CDR2 FQGTGA. CDR3 length: 13 amino acids. This CDR3 reads CASSGDRHNEQFF. The CDR3 region has the DNA TGTGCCAGCAGCGGGGACAGACACAATGAGCAGTTCTTC.

This chain joins TRBV6-5 and TRBJ2-7; 7 positions match TRBD1. V shed 6 bases and J 12 bases; nucleotides not matched to a gene: 5. This CDR3 has 10 amino acids. The germline V gene encodes CDR1 MNHEY and CDR2 SVGAGI. CDR3 region: CASRRQGGYF. In DNA, the CDR3 is TGTGCCAGCAGGCGACAGGGTGGGTACTTC.

V is TRBV19 and J is TRBJ1-1; 7 positions agree with TRBD1. The CDR3 is 13 amino acids. Germline values: CDR1 LNHDA, CDR2 SQIVND (reference sequence). The junction had 6 bases not matched to a gene; V was cut back by 7 bases and J by 4 bases. CDR3 in DNA: TGTGCCAGTATGGAACAGGGGATCACTGAAGCTTTCTTT. Translating it yields CASMEQGITEAFF.

The rearrangement uses TRBV10-3 and TRBJ2-5, with unresolved D. The CDR3 has 13 residues. The germline CDR1 and CDR2 sequences are ENHRY and SYGVKD. V lost 3 bases and J 2 bases, leaving 7 bases between the germline ends. The CDR3 reads CAISDSPQETQYF. In DNA, the CDR3 is TGTGCCATCAGTGATAGCCCGCAAGAGACCCAGTACTTC.